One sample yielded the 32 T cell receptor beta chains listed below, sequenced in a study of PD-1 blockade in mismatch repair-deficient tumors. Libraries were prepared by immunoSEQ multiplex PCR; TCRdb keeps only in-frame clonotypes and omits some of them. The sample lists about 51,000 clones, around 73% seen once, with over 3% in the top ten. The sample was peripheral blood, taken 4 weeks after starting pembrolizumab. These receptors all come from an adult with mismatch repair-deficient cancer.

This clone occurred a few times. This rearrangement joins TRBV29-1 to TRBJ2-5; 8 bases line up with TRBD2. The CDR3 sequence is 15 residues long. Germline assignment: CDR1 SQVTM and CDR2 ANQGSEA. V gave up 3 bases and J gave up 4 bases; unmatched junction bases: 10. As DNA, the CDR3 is TGCAGCGTTGACCAGGCAGCGGGAGTTGGAGAGACCCAGTACTTC. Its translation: CSVDQAAGVGETQYF.

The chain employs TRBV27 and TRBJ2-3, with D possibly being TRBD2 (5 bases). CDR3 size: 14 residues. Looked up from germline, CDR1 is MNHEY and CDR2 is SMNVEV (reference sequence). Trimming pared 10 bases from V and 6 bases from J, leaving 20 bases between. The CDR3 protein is CATLALGLADTQYF. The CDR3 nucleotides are TGTGCCACCTTGGCGCTTGGTTTAGCGGATACGCAGTATTTT.

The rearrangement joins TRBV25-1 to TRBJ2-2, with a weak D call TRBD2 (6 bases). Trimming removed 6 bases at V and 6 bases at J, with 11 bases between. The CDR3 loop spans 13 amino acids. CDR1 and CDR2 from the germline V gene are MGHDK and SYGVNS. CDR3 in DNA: TGTGCCAGCAGGGAGGGAGCGGCCGGGGAGCTGTTTTTT. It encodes CASREGAAGELFF.

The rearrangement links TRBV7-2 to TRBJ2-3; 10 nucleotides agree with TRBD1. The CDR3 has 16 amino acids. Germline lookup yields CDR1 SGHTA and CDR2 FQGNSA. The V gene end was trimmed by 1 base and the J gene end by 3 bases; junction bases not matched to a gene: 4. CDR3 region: CASSLVLGQGTDTQYF. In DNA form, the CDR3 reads TGTGCCAGCAGCTTAGTCTTGGGACAGGGGACAGATACGCAGTATTTT.

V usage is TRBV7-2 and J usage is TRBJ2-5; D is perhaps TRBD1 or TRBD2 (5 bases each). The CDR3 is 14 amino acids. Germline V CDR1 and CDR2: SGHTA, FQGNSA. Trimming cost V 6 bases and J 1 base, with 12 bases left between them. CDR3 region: CASRIMGTQETQYF. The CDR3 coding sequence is TGTGCCAGCAGGATTATGGGGACCCAAGAGACCCAGTACTTC.

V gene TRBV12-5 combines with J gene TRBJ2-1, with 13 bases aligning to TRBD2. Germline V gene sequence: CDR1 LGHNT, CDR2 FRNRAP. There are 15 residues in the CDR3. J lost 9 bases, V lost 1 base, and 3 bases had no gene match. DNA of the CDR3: TGTGCTAGTGGTTTGGCCGGACTAGCGGGAGTTGAGCAGTTCTTC. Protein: CASGLAGLAGVEQFF.

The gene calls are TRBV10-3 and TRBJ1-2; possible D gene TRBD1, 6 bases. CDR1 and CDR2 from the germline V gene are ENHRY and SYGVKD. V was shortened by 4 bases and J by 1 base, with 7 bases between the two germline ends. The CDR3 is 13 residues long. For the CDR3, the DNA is TGTGCCATCAGTGCGGACAGTAACTATGGCTACACCTTC. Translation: CAISADSNYGYTF.

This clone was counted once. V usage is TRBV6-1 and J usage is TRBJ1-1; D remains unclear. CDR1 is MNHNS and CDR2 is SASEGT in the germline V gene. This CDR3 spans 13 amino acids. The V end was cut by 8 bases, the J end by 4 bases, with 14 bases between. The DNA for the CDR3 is TGTGCCAGCCCCGCCGGCTTTGCCACTGAAGCTTTCTTT. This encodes CASPAGFATEAFF.

The CDR3 DNA follows: TGTGCCAGCAGTCCTAGCCCACTAAGGTCCTACGAGCAGTACTTC. It yields the protein CASSPSPLRSYEQYF. The genes are TRBV2 and TRBJ2-7, with a possible D match to TRBD2 (5 bases). The ends were cut back, 5 bases at V and 1 base at J, with 15 bases in the middle. Germline-derived CDR1 and CDR2 are SNHLY and FYNNEI. CDR3 size: 15 residues.

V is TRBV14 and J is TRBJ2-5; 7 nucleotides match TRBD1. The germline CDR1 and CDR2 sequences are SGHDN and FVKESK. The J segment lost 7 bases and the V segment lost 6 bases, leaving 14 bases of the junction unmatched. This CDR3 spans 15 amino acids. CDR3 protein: CASSPATGRKGTQYF. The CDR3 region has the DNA TGTGCCAGCAGTCCCGCGACAGGGCGAAAAGGGACCCAGTACTTC.

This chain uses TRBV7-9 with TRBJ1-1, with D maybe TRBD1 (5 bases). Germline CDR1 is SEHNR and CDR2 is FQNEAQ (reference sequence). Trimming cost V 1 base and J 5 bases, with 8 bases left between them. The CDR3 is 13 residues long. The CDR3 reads CASSLEGRTEAFF. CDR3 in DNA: TGTGCCAGCAGCTTAGAGGGGCGGACTGAAGCTTTCTTT.

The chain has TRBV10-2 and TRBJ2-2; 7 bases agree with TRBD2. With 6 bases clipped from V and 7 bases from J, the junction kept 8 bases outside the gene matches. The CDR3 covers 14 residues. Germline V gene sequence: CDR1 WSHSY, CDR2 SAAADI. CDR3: CASSREGRGGELFF. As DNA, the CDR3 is TGCGCCAGCAGCAGGGAGGGCCGTGGCGGGGAGCTGTTTTTT.

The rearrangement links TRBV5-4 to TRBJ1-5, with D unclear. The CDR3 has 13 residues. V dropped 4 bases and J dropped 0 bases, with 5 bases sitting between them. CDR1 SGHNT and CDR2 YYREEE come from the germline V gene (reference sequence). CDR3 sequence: CASSPGSNQPQHF. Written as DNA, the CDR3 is TGTGCCAGCAGCCCCGGTAGCAATCAGCCCCAGCATTTT.

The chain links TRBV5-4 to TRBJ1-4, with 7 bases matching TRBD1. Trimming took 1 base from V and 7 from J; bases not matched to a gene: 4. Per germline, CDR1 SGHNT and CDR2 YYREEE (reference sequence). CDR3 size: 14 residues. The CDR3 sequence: CASSLKGAREKLFF. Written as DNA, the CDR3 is TGTGCCAGCAGCTTGAAGGGGGCACGTGAAAAACTGTTTTTT.

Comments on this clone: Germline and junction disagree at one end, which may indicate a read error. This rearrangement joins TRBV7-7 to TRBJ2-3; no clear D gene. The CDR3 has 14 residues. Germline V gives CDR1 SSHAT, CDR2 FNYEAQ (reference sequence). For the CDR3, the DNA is TGTGCTAGCAGCTTAACGGGTAGCACAGATACGCAGTATTTT. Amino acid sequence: CASSLTGSTDTQYF.

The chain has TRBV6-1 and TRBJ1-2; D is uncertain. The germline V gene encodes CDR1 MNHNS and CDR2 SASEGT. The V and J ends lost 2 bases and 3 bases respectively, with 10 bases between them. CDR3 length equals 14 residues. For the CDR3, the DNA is TGTGCCAGCAGTGAATCTTACAGCTACTATGGCTACACCTTC. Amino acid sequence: CASSESYSYYGYTF.

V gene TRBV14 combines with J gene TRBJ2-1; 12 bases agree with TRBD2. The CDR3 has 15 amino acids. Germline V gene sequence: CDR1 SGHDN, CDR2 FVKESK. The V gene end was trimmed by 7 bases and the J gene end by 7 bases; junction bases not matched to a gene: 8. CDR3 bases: TGTGCCAGCACGCTAGGACTAGCGGGATTGAATGAGCAGTTCTTC. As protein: CASTLGLAGLNEQFF.

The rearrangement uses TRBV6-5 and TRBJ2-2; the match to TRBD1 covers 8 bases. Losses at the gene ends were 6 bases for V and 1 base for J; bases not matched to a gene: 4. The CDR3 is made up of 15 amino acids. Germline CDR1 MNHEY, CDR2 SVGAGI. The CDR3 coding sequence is TGTGCCAGCAGACGGACAGGGCTGAACACCGGGGAGCTGTTTTTT. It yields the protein CASRRTGLNTGELFF.

DNA for the CDR3: TGTGCCAGCAGCCATGATATTAGCGGTTTGGGCGGGGAGCTGTTTTTT. This encodes CASSHDISGLGGELFF. The chain uses TRBV14 and TRBJ2-2, with a weak D call TRBD2 (6 bases). The CDR3 extends over 16 amino acids. V was shortened by 3 bases and J by 7 bases, with 18 bases between the two germline ends. Germline V gene sequence: CDR1 SGHDN, CDR2 FVKESK.

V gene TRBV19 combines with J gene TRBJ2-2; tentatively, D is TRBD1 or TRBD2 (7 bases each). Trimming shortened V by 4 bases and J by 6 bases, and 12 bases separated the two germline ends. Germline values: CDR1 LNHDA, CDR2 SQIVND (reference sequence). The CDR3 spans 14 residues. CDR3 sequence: CASSTTGRAGELFF. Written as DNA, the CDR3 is TGTGCCAGTAGTACGACAGGGAGGGCCGGGGAGCTGTTTTTT.

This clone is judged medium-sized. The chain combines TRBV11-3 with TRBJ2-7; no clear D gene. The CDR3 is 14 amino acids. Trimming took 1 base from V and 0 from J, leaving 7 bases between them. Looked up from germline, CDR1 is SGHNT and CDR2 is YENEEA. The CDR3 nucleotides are TGTGCCAGCAGCTTAGCGTGGACCTCCTACGAGCAGTACTTC. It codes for CASSLAWTSYEQYF.

CDR3 nucleotide sequence: TGTGCCAGCAGATTACGGGACAGAGCCCCCGAAAAACTGTTTTTT. The encoded protein is CASRLRDRAPEKLFF. The chain recombines TRBV6-5 with TRBJ1-4, with 7 bases identical to TRBD1. This CDR3 is built from 15 residues. Trimming removed 6 bases from V and 8 bases from J; junction bases left unmatched: 12. CDR1 and CDR2 from the germline V gene are MNHEY and SVGAGI.

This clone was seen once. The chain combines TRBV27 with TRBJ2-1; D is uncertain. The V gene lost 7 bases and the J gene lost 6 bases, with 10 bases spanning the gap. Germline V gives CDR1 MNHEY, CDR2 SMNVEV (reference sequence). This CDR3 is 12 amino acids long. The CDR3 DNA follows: TGTGCCAGCATGAGTAGGACCAATGAGCAGTTCTTC. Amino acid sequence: CASMSRTNEQFF.

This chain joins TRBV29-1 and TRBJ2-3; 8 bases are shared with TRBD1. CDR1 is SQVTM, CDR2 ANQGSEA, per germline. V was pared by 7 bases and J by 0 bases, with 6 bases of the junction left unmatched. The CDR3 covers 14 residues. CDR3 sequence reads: CSAEDRASTDTQYF. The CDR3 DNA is TGCAGCGCCGAGGACAGGGCTAGCACAGATACGCAGTATTTT.

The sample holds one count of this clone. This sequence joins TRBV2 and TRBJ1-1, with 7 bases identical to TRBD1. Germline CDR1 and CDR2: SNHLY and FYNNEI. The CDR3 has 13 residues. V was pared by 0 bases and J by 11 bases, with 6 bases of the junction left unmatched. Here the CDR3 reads CASSEAHQGGAFF. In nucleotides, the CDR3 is TGTGCCAGCAGTGAAGCGCACCAGGGGGGGGCTTTCTTT. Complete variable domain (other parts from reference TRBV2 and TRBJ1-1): EPEVTQTPSHQVTQMGQEVILRCVPISNHLYFYWYRQILGQKVEFLVSFYNNEISEKSEIFDDQFSVERPDGSNFTLKIRSTKLEDSAMYFCASSEAHQGGAFFGQGTRLTVV.

The chain's CDR3 is CASTSYFNDNEQFF. The CDR3 nucleotides read TGTGCCAGCACCTCCTACTTTAATGACAATGAGCAGTTCTTC. The chain has TRBV11-3 and TRBJ2-1; D gene unclear. The V gene lost 7 bases and the J gene lost 5 bases, with 15 bases spanning the gap. The length of the CDR3 is 14 residues. The germline V gene encodes CDR1 SGHNT and CDR2 YENEEA.

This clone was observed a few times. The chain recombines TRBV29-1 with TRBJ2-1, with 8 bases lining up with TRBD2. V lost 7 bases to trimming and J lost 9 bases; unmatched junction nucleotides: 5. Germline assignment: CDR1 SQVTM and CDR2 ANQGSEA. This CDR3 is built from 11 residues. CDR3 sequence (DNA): TGCAGCGGAAGCGGGAGTGGTGAGCAGTTCTTC. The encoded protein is CSGSGSGEQFF.

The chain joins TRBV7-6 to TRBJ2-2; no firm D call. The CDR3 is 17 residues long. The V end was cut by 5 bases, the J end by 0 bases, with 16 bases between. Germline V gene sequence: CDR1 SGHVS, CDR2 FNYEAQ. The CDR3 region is CASSLGSGPPNTGELFF. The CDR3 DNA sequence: TGTGCCAGCAGCCTAGGGTCCGGGCCACCGAACACCGGGGAGCTGTTTTTT.

This CDR3 is CASSRDSGRTEQFF. As DNA, the CDR3 is TGTGCCAGCAGTAGAGATAGCGGGAGGACTGAGCAGTTCTTC. This chain links TRBV2 with TRBJ2-1, with 10 bases that match TRBD2. Unmatched junction bases numbered 7, after V lost 5 bases and J lost 9 bases. The germline V gene encodes CDR1 SNHLY and CDR2 FYNNEI. The CDR3 is 14 amino acids.

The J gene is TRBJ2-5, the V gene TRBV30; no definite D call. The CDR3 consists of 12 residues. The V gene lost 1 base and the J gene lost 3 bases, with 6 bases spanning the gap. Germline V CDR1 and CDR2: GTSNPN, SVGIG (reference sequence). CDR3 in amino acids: CAWSGVKETQYF. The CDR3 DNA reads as TGTGCCTGGAGTGGGGTAAAAGAGACCCAGTACTTC.

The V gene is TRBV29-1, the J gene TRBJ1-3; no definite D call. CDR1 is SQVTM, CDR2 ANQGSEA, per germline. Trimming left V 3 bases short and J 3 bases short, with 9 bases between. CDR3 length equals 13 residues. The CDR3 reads CSVEAQVGNTIYF. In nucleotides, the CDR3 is TGCAGCGTTGAGGCGCAGGTTGGAAACACCATATATTTT.

CDR3 sequence: CASTKGEGRHQPQHF. CDR3 nucleotide sequence: TGTGCCAGTACCAAGGGGGAGGGTAGGCATCAGCCCCAGCATTTT. The V and J genes are TRBV19 and TRBJ1-5; tentatively, D is TRBD1 (6 bases). Germline CDR1 reads LNHDA; CDR2 reads SQIVND (reference sequence). CDR3 length equals 15 residues. V lost 7 bases, J lost 5 bases, and 18 bases lay in between. Looking up the rest from reference TRBV19 and TRBJ1-5 gives the full variable domain: DGGITQSPKYLFRKEGQNVTLSCEQNLNHDAMYWYRQDPGQGLRLIYYSQIVNDFQKGDIAEGYSVSREKKESFPLTVTSAQKNPTAFYLCASTKGEGRHQPQHFGDGTRLSIL.